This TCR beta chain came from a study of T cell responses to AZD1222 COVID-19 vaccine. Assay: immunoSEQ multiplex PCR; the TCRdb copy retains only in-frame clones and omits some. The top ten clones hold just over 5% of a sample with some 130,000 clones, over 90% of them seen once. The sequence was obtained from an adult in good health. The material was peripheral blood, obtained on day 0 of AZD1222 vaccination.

For the CDR3, the DNA is TGTGCCAGCAGCACGACTAGTAAGGGAGATACGCAGTATTTT. It codes for CASSTTSKGDTQYF. This chain uses TRBV28 with TRBJ2-3; TRBD2 might be the D (6 bases). The CDR3 loop spans 14 amino acids. From germline, CDR1 is MDHEN and CDR2 SYDVKM. V lost 6 bases and J lost 5, with 15 bases in between. The whole variable domain, filled in from reference TRBV28 and TRBJ2-3, reads DVKVTQSSRYLVKRTGEKVFLECVQDMDHENMFWYRQDPGLGLRLIYFSYDVKMKEKGDIPEGYSVSREKKERFSLILESASTNQTSMYLCASSTTSKGDTQYFGPGTRLTVL.